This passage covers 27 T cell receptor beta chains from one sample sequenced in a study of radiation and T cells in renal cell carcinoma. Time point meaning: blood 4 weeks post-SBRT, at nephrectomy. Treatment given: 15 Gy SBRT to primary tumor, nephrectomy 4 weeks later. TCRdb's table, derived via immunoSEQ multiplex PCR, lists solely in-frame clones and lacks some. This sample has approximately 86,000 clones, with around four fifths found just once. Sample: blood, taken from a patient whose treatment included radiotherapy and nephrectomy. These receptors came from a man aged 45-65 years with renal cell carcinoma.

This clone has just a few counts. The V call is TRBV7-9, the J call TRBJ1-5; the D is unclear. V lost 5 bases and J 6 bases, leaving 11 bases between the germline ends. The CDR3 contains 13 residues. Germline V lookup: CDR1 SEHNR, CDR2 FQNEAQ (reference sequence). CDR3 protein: CASSHGRGQPQHF. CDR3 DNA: TGTGCCAGCAGCCATGGTCGGGGTCAGCCCCAGCATTTT.

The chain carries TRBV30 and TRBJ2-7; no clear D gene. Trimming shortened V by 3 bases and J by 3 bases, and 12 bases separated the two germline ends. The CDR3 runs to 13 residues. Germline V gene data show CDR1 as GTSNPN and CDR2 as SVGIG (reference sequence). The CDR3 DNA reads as TGTGCCTGGAGGGCTGTCGGCCTCTACGAGCAGTACTTC. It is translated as CAWRAVGLYEQYF.

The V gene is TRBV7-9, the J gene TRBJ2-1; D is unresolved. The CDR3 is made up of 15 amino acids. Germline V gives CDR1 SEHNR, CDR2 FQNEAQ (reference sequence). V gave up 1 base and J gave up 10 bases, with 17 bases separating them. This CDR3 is CASSLEVSPFMEQFF. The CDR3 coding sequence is TGTGCCAGCAGCTTAGAGGTATCCCCGTTTATGGAGCAGTTCTTC.

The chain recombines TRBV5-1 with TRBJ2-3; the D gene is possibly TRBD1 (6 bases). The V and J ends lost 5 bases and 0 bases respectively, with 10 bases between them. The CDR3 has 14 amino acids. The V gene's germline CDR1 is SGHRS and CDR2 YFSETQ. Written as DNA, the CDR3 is TGCGCCAGCAGTAGGGACACTAGCACAGATACGCAGTATTTT. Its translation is CASSRDTSTDTQYF.

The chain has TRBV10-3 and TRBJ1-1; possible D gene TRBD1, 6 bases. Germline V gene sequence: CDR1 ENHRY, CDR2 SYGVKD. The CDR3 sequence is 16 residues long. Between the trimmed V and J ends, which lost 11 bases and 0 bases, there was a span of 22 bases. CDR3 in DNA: TGTGCCGGACGCGGGACACCTGAGGGAGTGAACACTGAAGCTTTCTTT. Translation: CAGRGTPEGVNTEAFF.

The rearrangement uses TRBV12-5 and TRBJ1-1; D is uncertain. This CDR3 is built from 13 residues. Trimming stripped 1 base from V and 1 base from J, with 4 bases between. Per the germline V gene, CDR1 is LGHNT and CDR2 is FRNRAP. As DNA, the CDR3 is TGTGCTAGTGGTTTGGAGGAGAACACTGAAGCTTTCTTT. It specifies CASGLEENTEAFF.

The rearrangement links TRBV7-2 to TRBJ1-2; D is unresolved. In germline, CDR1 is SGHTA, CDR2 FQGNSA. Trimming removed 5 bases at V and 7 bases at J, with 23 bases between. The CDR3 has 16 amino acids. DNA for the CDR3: TGTGCCAGCAGCAACGCTGGCTGGGCAGGAGGTTTTGGCTACACCTTC. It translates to CASSNAGWAGGFGYTF. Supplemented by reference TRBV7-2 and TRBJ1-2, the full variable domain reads GAGVSQSPSNKVTEKGKDVELRCDPISGHTALYWYRQSLGQGLEFLIYFQGNSAPDKSGLPSDRFSAERTGGSVSTLTIQRTQQEDSAVYLCASSNAGWAGGFGYTFGSGTRLTVV.

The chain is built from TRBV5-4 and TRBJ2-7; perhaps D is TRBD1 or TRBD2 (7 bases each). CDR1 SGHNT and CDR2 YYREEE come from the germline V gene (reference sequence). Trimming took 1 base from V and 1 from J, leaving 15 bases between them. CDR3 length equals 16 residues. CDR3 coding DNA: TGTGCCAGCAGCTTGTCAGGGGGGGGGCCTTCCTACGAGCAGTACTTC. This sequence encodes CASSLSGGGPSYEQYF.

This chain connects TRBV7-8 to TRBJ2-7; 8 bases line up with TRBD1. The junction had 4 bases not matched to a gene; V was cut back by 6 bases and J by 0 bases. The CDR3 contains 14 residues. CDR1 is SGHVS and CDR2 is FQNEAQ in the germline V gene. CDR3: CASRPRGLSYEQYF. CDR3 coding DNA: TGTGCCAGCAGGCCCAGGGGGCTCTCCTACGAGCAGTACTTC.

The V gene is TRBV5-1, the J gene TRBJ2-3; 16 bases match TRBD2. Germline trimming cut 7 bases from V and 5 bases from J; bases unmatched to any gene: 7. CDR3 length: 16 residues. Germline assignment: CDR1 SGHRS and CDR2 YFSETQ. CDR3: CASYRGLAGGEDTQYF. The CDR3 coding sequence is TGCGCCAGCTACAGGGGACTAGCGGGAGGGGAAGATACGCAGTATTTT.

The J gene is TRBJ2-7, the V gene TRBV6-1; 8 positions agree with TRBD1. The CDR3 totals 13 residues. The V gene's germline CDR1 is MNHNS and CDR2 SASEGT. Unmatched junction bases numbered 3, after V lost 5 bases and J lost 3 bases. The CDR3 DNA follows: TGTGCCAGCAGTAGTGACAGGGGCTACGAGCAGTACTTC. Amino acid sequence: CASSSDRGYEQYF.

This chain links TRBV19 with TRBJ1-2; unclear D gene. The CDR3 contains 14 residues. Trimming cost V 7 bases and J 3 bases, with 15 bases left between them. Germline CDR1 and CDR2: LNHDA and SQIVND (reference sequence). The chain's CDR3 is CASTLSVLYYGYTF. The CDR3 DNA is TGTGCCAGTACCCTAAGCGTACTTTACTATGGCTACACCTTC.

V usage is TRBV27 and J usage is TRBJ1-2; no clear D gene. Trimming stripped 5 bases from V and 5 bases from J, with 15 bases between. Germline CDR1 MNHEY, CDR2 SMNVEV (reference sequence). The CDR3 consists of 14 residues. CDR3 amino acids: CASSRHSFNYGYTF. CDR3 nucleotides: TGTGCCAGCAGTCGGCACAGCTTTAATTATGGCTACACCTTC.

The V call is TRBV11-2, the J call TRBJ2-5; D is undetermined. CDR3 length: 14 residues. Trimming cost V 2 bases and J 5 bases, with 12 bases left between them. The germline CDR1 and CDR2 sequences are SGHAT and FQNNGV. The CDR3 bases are TGTGCCAGCAGCTTAAACCGGGTTATGGAGACCCAGTACTTC. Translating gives CASSLNRVMETQYF.

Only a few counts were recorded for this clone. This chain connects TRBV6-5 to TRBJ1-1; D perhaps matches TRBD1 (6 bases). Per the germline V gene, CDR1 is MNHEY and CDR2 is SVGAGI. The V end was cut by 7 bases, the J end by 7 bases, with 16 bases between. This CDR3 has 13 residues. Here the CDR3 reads CASTDLQTGEAFF. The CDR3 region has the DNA TGTGCCAGCACCGACCTGCAGACAGGTGAAGCTTTCTTT.

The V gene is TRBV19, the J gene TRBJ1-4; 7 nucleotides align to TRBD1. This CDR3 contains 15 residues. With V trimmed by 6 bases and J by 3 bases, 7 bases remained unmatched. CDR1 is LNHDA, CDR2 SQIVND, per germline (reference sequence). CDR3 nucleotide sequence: TGTGCCAGTAGCCAAACAGGGGAGGCTAATGAAAAACTGTTTTTT. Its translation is CASSQTGEANEKLFF.

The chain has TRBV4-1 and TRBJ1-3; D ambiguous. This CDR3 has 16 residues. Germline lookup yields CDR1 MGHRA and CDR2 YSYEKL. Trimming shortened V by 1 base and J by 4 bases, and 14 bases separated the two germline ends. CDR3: CASSQVADGQGNTIYF. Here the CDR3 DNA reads TGCGCCAGCAGCCAAGTCGCAGATGGCCAGGGAAACACCATATATTTT.

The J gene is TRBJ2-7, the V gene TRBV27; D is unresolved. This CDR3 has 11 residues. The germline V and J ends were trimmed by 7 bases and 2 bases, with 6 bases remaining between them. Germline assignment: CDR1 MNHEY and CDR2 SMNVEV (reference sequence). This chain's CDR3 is CASKVPYEQYF. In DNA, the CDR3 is TGTGCCAGCAAAGTCCCCTACGAGCAGTACTTC.

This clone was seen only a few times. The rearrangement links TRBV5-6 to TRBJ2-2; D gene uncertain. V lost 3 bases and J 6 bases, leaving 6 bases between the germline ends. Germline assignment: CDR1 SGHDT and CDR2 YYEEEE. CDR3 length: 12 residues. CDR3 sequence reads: CASSWVAGELFF. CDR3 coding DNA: TGTGCCAGCAGCTGGGTGGCCGGGGAGCTGTTTTTT.

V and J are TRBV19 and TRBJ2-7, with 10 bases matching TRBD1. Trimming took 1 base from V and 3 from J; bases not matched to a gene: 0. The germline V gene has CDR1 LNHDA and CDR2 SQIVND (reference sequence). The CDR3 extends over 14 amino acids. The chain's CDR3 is CASSIGTGGYEQYF. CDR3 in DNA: TGTGCCAGTAGTATAGGGACAGGGGGCTACGAGCAGTACTTC. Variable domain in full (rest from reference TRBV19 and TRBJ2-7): DGGITQSPKYLFRKEGQNVTLSCEQNLNHDAMYWYRQDPGQGLRLIYYSQIVNDFQKGDIAEGYSVSREKKESFPLTVTSAQKNPTAFYLCASSIGTGGYEQYFGPGTRLTVT.

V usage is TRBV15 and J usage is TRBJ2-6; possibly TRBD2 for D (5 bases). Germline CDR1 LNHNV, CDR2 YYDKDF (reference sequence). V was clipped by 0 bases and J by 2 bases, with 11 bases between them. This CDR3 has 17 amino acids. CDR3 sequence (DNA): TGTGCCACCAGCAGAGATCCTAAGAGGGCTGGGGCCAACGTCCTGACTTTC. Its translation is CATSRDPKRAGANVLTF.

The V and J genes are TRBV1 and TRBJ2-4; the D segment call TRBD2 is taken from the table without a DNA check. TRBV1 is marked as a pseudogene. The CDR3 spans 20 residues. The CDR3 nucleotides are TGCACCAGCAGCCAAGTGCTGTCGGGAACCCCTTTCTTAGCCAAAAACATTCAGTACTTC. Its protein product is CTSSQVLSGTPFLAKNIQYF.

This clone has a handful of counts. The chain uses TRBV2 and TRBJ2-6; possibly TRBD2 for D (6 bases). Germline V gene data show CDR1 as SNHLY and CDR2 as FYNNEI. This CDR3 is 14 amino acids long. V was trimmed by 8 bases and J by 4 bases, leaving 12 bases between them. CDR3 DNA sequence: TGTGCCAGCTCCGGGACTCTGGGGGCCAACGTCCTGACTTTC. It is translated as CASSGTLGANVLTF.

The CDR3 reads CASSPAPKDTQYF. The CDR3 DNA reads as TGTGCCAGCAGCCCGGCCCCTAAGGATACGCAGTATTTT. The V and J genes are TRBV7-3 and TRBJ2-3; D gene unclear. CDR3 length: 13 amino acids. Germline-derived CDR1 and CDR2 are SGHTA and FQGTGA. V dropped 5 bases and J dropped 6 bases, with 12 bases sitting between them.

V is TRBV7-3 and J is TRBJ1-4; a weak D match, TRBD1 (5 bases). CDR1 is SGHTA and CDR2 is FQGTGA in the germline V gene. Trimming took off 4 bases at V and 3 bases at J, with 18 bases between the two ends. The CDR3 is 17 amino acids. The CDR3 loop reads CASSSLEGRRANEKLFF. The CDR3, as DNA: TGTGCCAGCAGCTCGCTGGAGGGGCGCCGTGCTAATGAAAAACTGTTTTTT.

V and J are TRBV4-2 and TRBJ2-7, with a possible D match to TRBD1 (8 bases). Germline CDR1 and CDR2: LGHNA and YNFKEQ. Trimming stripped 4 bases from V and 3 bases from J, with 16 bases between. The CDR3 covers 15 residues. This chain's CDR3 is CASSLWNRGGYEQYF. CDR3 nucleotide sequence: TGTGCCAGCAGCCTATGGAACAGGGGGGGCTACGAGCAGTACTTC.

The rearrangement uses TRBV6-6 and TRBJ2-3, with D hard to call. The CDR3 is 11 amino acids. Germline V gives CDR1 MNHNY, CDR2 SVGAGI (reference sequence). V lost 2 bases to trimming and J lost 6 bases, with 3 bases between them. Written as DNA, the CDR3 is TGTGCCAGCAGTTACCCCGATACGCAGTATTTT. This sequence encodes CASSYPDTQYF.